One and the same sample provided the 23 T cell receptor beta chains below, sequenced in a study of blood T cell repertoires in COVID-19. Sequencing used immunoSEQ multiplex PCR; TCRdb keeps in-frame clones, though not all of them. The sample holds just under 90,000 clones, 90% seen once. The sequenced sample was peripheral blood. Receptors originate from a man between 60 and 75 years old with acute or convalescent COVID-19.

The chain links TRBV18 to TRBJ1-1, with 10 bases identical to TRBD1. CDR1 and CDR2 (germline): KGHSH, LQKENI. This CDR3 has 14 residues. The J segment lost 5 bases and the V segment lost 5 bases, leaving 5 bases of the junction unmatched. The CDR3 DNA sequence: TGTGCCAGCTCAAGCGACAGGGGGCGTACTGAAGCTTTCTTT. Its translation: CASSSDRGRTEAFF.

The gene calls are TRBV28 and TRBJ2-3, with D perhaps TRBD2 (6 bases). The CDR3 consists of 15 residues. Germline lookup yields CDR1 MDHEN and CDR2 SYDVKM. With 5 bases removed from V and 2 bases from J, the gap between germline ends came to 14 bases. CDR3 protein: CASSRSGVYTDTQYF. The CDR3 bases are TGTGCCAGCAGTCGTTCGGGGGTGTACACAGATACGCAGTATTTT.

The chain uses TRBV5-5 and TRBJ1-6; 7 bases align to TRBD1. Germline trimming cut 4 bases from V and 10 bases from J; bases unmatched to any gene: 11. The CDR3 contains 15 residues. Germline CDR1 SGHKS, CDR2 YYEKEE (reference sequence). The CDR3 DNA is TGTGCCAGCAGCGACGGGACAGAGAGAGCGTCACCCCTCCACTTT. Amino acids: CASSDGTERASPLHF.

The rearrangement links TRBV9 to TRBJ2-1, with TRBD2 identical over 11 bases. The length of the CDR3 is 16 residues. The J segment lost 4 bases and the V segment lost 0 bases, leaving 3 bases of the junction unmatched. The germline CDR1 and CDR2 sequences are SGDLS and YYNGEE. The CDR3 DNA follows: TGTGCCAGCAGCGTAGGGGGACTAGCGGAGTACAATGAGCAGTTCTTC. This gives the protein CASSVGGLAEYNEQFF.

The count of this clone is one. CDR3 region: CASSESPGGNTIYF. CDR3 bases: TGTGCCAGCAGTGAATCCCCGGGAGGAAACACCATATATTTT. The chain couples TRBV25-1 to TRBJ1-3, with D unresolved. The CDR3 has 14 residues. With 1 base removed from V and 4 bases from J, the gap between germline ends came to 8 bases. CDR1 and CDR2 from the germline V gene are MGHDK and SYGVNS.

The V call is TRBV3-1 (or the pseudogene TRBV3-2), the J call TRBJ2-5; TRBD2 matches 9 bases. This CDR3 is built from 17 residues. The V segment lost 4 bases and the J segment 4 bases; nucleotides outside the gene matches: 13. Germline assignment: CDR1 LGHDT and CDR2 YNNKEL (reference sequence). In nucleotides, the CDR3 is TGTGCCAGCAGCCCCCGGGGTAGCGGGAGTAGGGGAGAGACCCAGTACTTC. This encodes CASSPRGSGSRGETQYF.

The chain recombines TRBV6-2 or TRBV6-3 with TRBJ2-1; the D gene is possibly TRBD2 (6 bases). Trimming removed 2 bases from V and 7 bases from J, with 12 bases in between. The CDR3 is 14 residues long. CDR1 is MNHEY and CDR2 is SVGEGT in the germline V gene. The CDR3 protein is CASSYPGLLNEQFF. The CDR3 region has the DNA TGTGCCAGCAGTTACCCGGGACTCCTGAATGAGCAGTTCTTC.

The V gene is TRBV28, the J gene TRBJ1-2; 9 nucleotides match TRBD1. There are 14 residues in the CDR3. CDR1 and CDR2 (germline): MDHEN, SYDVKM. J was trimmed by 0 bases and V by 8 bases; bases with no gene match: 4. CDR3 nucleotides: TGTGCCAGCGGGACAGGGCTAGCTAACTATGGCTACACCTTC. Amino acid sequence: CASGTGLANYGYTF.

The chain joins TRBV19 to TRBJ2-3; maybe TRBD1 (5 bases). CDR1 and CDR2 from the germline V gene are LNHDA and SQIVND (reference sequence). Trimming pared 5 bases from V and 0 bases from J, leaving 12 bases between. The CDR3 sequence is 15 residues long. DNA of the CDR3: TGTGCCAGTAGTCTGAGGACAACTAGCACAGATACGCAGTATTTT. It is translated as CASSLRTTSTDTQYF.

The chain recombines TRBV7-9 with TRBJ1-2; D is possibly TRBD1 (6 bases). The CDR3 extends over 16 amino acids. Germline CDR1 is SEHNR and CDR2 is FQNEAQ (reference sequence). Trimming left V 6 bases short and J 3 bases short, with 20 bases between. CDR3 amino acids: CASSEAQGGADYGYTF. For the CDR3, the DNA is TGTGCCAGCAGTGAGGCACAGGGAGGGGCCGACTATGGCTACACCTTC.

This rearrangement joins TRBV9 to TRBJ2-3; a possible D gene is TRBD2 (5 bases). The CDR3 totals 15 residues. V lost 4 bases to trimming and J lost 3 bases, with 15 bases between them. Germline CDR1 SGDLS, CDR2 YYNGEE. CDR3 DNA: TGTGCCAGCAGCCCGCGGAGCGGAAGAACAGATACGCAGTATTTT. This codes for CASSPRSGRTDTQYF.

CDR3 sequence: CSASGGDEQFF. As DNA, the CDR3 is TGCAGTGCCAGCGGGGGCGATGAGCAGTTCTTC. The chain links TRBV20-1 to TRBJ2-1; 8 nucleotides align to TRBD2. Trimming cost V 6 bases and J 8 bases; bases outside gene matches: 3. CDR3 length: 11 amino acids. Germline CDR1 is DFQATT and CDR2 is SNEGSKA (reference sequence).

The chain recombines TRBV29-1 with TRBJ2-1; 12 bases map to TRBD2. CDR3 length: 17 amino acids. Germline V gives CDR1 SQVTM, CDR2 ANQGSEA. V gave up 4 bases and J gave up 0 bases; unmatched junction bases: 7. CDR3 sequence reads: CSVVGTSGWSSYNEQFF. Written as DNA, the CDR3 is TGCAGCGTTGTCGGGACTAGCGGGTGGAGCTCCTACAATGAGCAGTTCTTC.

V and J are TRBV28 and TRBJ2-4; possible D gene TRBD2, 5 bases. Germline V CDR1 and CDR2: MDHEN, SYDVKM. CDR3 size: 12 residues. Trimming cost V 6 bases and J 9 bases, with 12 bases left between them. This chain's CDR3 is CASRRRETIQYF. The CDR3 DNA is TGTGCCAGCAGGCGTAGGGAGACCATTCAGTACTTC. Looking up the rest from reference TRBV28 and TRBJ2-4 gives the full variable domain: DVKVTQSSRYLVKRTGEKVFLECVQDMDHENMFWYRQDPGLGLRLIYFSYDVKMKEKGDIPEGYSVSREKKERFSLILESASTNQTSMYLCASRRRETIQYFGAGTRLSVL.

This chain links TRBV18 with TRBJ2-7; TRBD2 aligns across 7 bases. This CDR3 has 14 amino acids. Germline V gene data show CDR1 as KGHSH and CDR2 as LQKENI. V was clipped by 6 bases and J by 0 bases; unmatched bases: 5. As DNA, the CDR3 is TGTGCCAGCTCGGGGGAGGGAAGCTCCTACGAGCAGTACTTC. As protein: CASSGEGSSYEQYF.

The gene calls are TRBV19 and TRBJ2-1; D is perhaps TRBD2 (6 bases). This CDR3 comprises 14 residues. V lost 9 bases to trimming and J lost 3 bases, with 15 bases between them. CDR1 is LNHDA, CDR2 SQIVND, per germline (reference sequence). CDR3 sequence (DNA): TGTGCCAGGGCCCCGGAGGGTTTCTACAATGAGCAGTTCTTC. It is translated as CARAPEGFYNEQFF.

The rearrangement joins TRBV7-2 to TRBJ2-2; 10 nucleotides align to TRBD2. After removal of 2 bases from V and 2 bases from J, the junction contained 5 bases not matched to a gene. CDR1 SGHTA and CDR2 FQGNSA come from the germline V gene. The length of the CDR3 is 17 residues. Here the CDR3 DNA reads TGTGCCAGCAGCTTAATCCCTAGCGGGGGAAACACCGGGGAGCTGTTTTTT. It translates to CASSLIPSGGNTGELFF.

The chain has TRBV19 and TRBJ1-2; TRBD1 might be the D (6 bases). The CDR3 is 16 residues long. The germline V and J ends were trimmed by 5 bases and 4 bases, with 20 bases remaining between them. Looked up from germline, CDR1 is LNHDA and CDR2 is SQIVND (reference sequence). The CDR3 is CASSLGTPLGAYGYTF. The DNA for the CDR3 is TGTGCCAGTAGTTTAGGGACGCCGTTGGGGGCCTATGGCTACACCTTC.

The CDR3 is CASSSTALNTEAFF. CDR3 coding DNA: TGTGCCAGCAGTTCTACAGCTTTGAACACTGAAGCTTTCTTT. The J gene is TRBJ1-1, the V gene TRBV28; D is undetermined. Germline V gene sequence: CDR1 MDHEN, CDR2 SYDVKM. Trimming shortened V by 4 bases and J by 0 bases, and 9 bases separated the two germline ends. CDR3 size: 14 residues.

The V call is TRBV18, the J call TRBJ2-1; D gene uncertain. Trimming took 3 bases from V and 8 from J, leaving 11 bases between them. This CDR3 is 13 amino acids long. CDR1 and CDR2 (germline): KGHSH, LQKENI. CDR3 nucleotides: TGTGCCAGCTCACCTGGGCACGGTGATGAGCAGTTCTTC. This gives the protein CASSPGHGDEQFF.

The chain recombines TRBV19 with TRBJ2-7, with D perhaps TRBD2 (6 bases). V was pared by 1 base and J by 1 base, with 14 bases between. The length of the CDR3 is 16 residues. Germline lookup yields CDR1 LNHDA and CDR2 SQIVND (reference sequence). The CDR3 DNA reads as TGTGCCAGTAGTATAGGTGCAGGGAGGAGGTCCTACGAGCAGTACTTC. Translation: CASSIGAGRRSYEQYF. The whole variable domain, remainder taken from reference TRBV19 and TRBJ2-7, is DGGITQSPKYLFRKEGQNVTLSCEQNLNHDAMYWYRQDPGQGLRLIYYSQIVNDFQKGDIAEGYSVSREKKESFPLTVTSAQKNPTAFYLCASSIGAGRRSYEQYFGPGTRLTVT.

This chain connects TRBV6-2 or TRBV6-3 to TRBJ2-5; D is possibly TRBD2 (5 bases). The CDR3 is 14 amino acids. Germline assignment: CDR1 MNHEY and CDR2 SVGEGT. Trimming cost V 4 bases and J 3 bases, with 12 bases left between them. The CDR3 protein is CASSWIRGEETQYF. DNA for the CDR3: TGTGCCAGCAGTTGGATTCGGGGTGAAGAGACCCAGTACTTC.

The chain has TRBV6-6 and TRBJ1-2; 8 bases are a match to TRBD1. This CDR3 contains 15 residues. The germline V gene has CDR1 MNHNY and CDR2 SVGAGI (reference sequence). V was clipped by 6 bases and J by 4 bases; unmatched bases: 10. The CDR3: CASSLRQGTGYGYTF. The CDR3, as DNA: TGTGCCAGCAGCCTTAGACAGGGGACGGGCTATGGCTACACCTTC.